This T cell receptor beta chain is from a study of T-cell reconstitution after alpha-beta-depleted transplantation in children. Study-wide points: High day-60 TCRbeta diversity in some patients came from surviving recipient T cells and thymic progenitors.

The J segment lost 7 bases and the V segment lost 4 bases, leaving 16 bases of the junction unmatched. CDR1 is DFQATT and CDR2 is SNEGSKA in the germline V gene (reference sequence). The CDR3 spans 16 residues. Using unique molecular identifiers, the investigators prepared the TCRbeta library. TCRdb analysed the PCR reads with MiXCR anew, one entry per CDR3 protein. The sample holds some 450,000 distinct CDR3 sequences; 43% are singletons and the top ten take roughly 27%. Many counts were recorded for this clonotype. The antigen remains undetermined. The sample in question was PBMCs, obtained before TCRalphabeta/CD19-depleted stem cell transplant. The chain carries TRBV20-1 and TRBJ1-5; 7 bases fit TRBD1. This clonotype was obtained from a girl under 10 years old with aplastic anemia, due to receive a stem cell transplant. The CDR3 DNA follows: TGCAGTGCTAACCAACGAGTTGACAGGGCGACCCAGCCCCAGCATTTT. This sequence encodes CSANQRVDRATQPQHF.